The 17 T cell receptor beta chains in this list originate from one sample, sequenced in a study of CD8 T cells in ankylosing spondylitis. TCRdb reprocessed the 5' RACE reads via MiXCR and lists one record per CDR3 protein. The sample carries 150,000 to 200,000 distinct CDR3 sequences, about an eighth recorded once. Sequenced input: blood, either unsorted or a sorted T cell fraction (not recorded which). These receptors all stem from a female donor with ankylosing spondylitis or in good health (not recorded which).

The CDR3 sequence: CASSQALPPGLAGDLTGELFF. CDR3 nucleotides: TGTGCCAGCAGCCAAGCCCTCCCCCCGGGACTAGCGGGAGATCTTACCGGGGAGCTGTTTTTT. The chain has TRBV3-1 and TRBJ2-2, with 14 bases identical to TRBD2. With 1 base clipped from V and 5 bases from J, the junction kept 15 bases outside the gene matches. The germline gives CDR1 LGHDT, CDR2 YNNKEL (reference sequence). The CDR3 contains 21 residues.

Ten or more counts support this clonotype. This sequence joins TRBV20-1 and TRBJ2-2, with 13 bases matching TRBD2. The V and J ends lost 5 bases and 6 bases, in that order; junction bases with no gene match: 9. This CDR3 is built from 16 residues. Germline assignment: CDR1 DFQATT and CDR2 SNEGSKA (reference sequence). The CDR3 nucleotides are TGCAGTGCTGGCGGACTAGCGGGAGTTTCCGCCGGGGAGCTGTTTTTT. Translated: CSAGGLAGVSAGELFF.

This chain's CDR3 is CATQAENTGELFF. In nucleotides, the CDR3 is TGTGCCACGCAGGCAGAGAACACCGGGGAGCTGTTTTTT. The V and J genes are TRBV7-2 and TRBJ2-2; D remains unclear. The length of the CDR3 is 13 residues. Germline V gives CDR1 SGHTA, CDR2 FQGNSA. V was cut by 10 bases and J by 1 base, with 10 bases left in between. Filled out from reference TRBV7-2 and TRBJ2-2, the complete variable domain reads GAGVSQSPSNKVTEKGKDVELRCDPISGHTALYWYRQSLGQGLEFLIYFQGNSAPDKSGLPSDRFSAERTGGSVSTLTIQRTQQEDSAVYLCATQAENTGELFFGEGSRLTVL.

This clonotype was recorded at least ten times. J is TRBJ2-3 and V is TRBV2, with D possibly being TRBD2 (6 bases). The CDR3 sequence is 15 residues long. Germline assignment: CDR1 SNHLY and CDR2 FYNNEI. Trimming took 2 bases from V and 3 from J, leaving 12 bases between them. Here the CDR3 DNA reads TGTGCCAGCAGTGAATACGGGAGAGGGACAGATACGCAGTATTTT. Residues: CASSEYGRGTDTQYF.

This clonotype was seen only a few times. The chain combines TRBV20-1 with TRBJ2-5, with TRBD2 as a possible D gene (6 bases). The CDR3 consists of 15 residues. Trimming took 0 bases from V and 4 from J, leaving 15 bases between them. In germline, CDR1 is DFQATT, CDR2 SNEGSKA (reference sequence). In DNA, the CDR3 is TGCAGTGCTAGAGAACGCGGAGCCGGGGGAGAGACCCAGTACTTC. Residues: CSARERGAGGETQYF.

This clonotype was counted ten times or more. The rearrangement uses TRBV7-9 and TRBJ1-2; possible D gene TRBD1, 5 bases. Germline CDR1 SEHNR, CDR2 FQNEAQ (reference sequence). This CDR3 has 12 amino acids. With 9 bases removed from V and 6 bases from J, the gap between germline ends came to 14 bases. CDR3 sequence: CASAEGEDGYTF. The CDR3 DNA reads TGTGCCAGTGCTGAAGGGGAGGATGGCTACACCTTC.

In this sample, this clonotype turned up many times. CDR3 loop: CASQTVSSGANVLTF. DNA of the CDR3: TGTGCCAGCCAGACAGTTAGCTCTGGGGCCAACGTCCTGACTTTC. The chain recombines TRBV2 with TRBJ2-6, with a weak D call TRBD1 (5 bases). V was trimmed by 8 bases and J by 0 bases, leaving 11 bases between them. In germline, CDR1 is SNHLY, CDR2 FYNNEI. CDR3 length equals 15 residues.

The rearrangement links TRBV11-2 to TRBJ2-3; the D gene is possibly TRBD2 (5 bases). The CDR3 covers 19 residues. Germline V CDR1 and CDR2: SGHAT, FQNNGV. The V gene lost 5 bases and the J gene lost 6 bases, with 30 bases spanning the gap. CDR3 loop: CASSQKFRMSGTLNDTQYF. The CDR3 DNA reads as TGTGCCAGCAGCCAAAAATTTCGCATGAGCGGAACACTCAACGATACGCAGTATTTT.

The DNA of the CDR3 is TGTGCCAGCGGAGCTAGAGAGGGGAACACCGGGGAGCTGTTTTTT. It is translated as CASGAREGNTGELFF. V usage is TRBV5-5 and J usage is TRBJ2-2, with a tentative D call TRBD2 (5 bases). V was shortened by 7 bases and J by 1 base, with 14 bases between the two germline ends. Germline loops: CDR1 SGHKS, CDR2 YYEKEE (reference sequence). The CDR3 length is 15 residues.

This clonotype was detected many times. V usage is TRBV28 and J usage is TRBJ2-7; D is undetermined. Per the germline V gene, CDR1 is MDHEN and CDR2 is SYDVKM. Trimming removed 7 bases at V and 6 bases at J, with 10 bases between. There are 11 residues in the CDR3. The CDR3: CASTSLSEQYF. The CDR3 bases are TGTGCCAGCACCAGTTTGAGCGAGCAGTACTTC.

The table lists this clonotype with many counts. This chain joins TRBV29-1 and TRBJ2-7, with D tentatively TRBD1 (6 bases). CDR3 size: 14 residues. The V end lost 6 bases, the J end lost 0 bases, and 15 bases lay between the germline ends. CDR1 and CDR2 (germline): SQVTM, ANQGSEA. The DNA of the CDR3 is TGCAGCGTCCCCGGGACATCGAGCTCCTACGAGCAGTACTTC. Amino acid sequence: CSVPGTSSSYEQYF.

This clonotype showed up many times. The chain employs TRBV24-1 and TRBJ2-1, with no clear D. CDR3 length: 10 residues. In germline, CDR1 is KGHDR, CDR2 SFDVKD. The V gene lost 10 bases and the J gene lost 13 bases, with 13 bases spanning the gap. The CDR3 sequence is CATLRAVQFF. In DNA form, the CDR3 reads TGTGCCACTCTTCGGGCGGTACAGTTCTTC.

This clonotype was seen at least ten times. The chain employs TRBV7-2 and TRBJ2-2; D perhaps matches TRBD2 (5 bases). This CDR3 is 14 amino acids long. Looked up from germline, CDR1 is SGHTA and CDR2 is FQGNSA. V lost 6 bases, J lost 6 bases, and 14 bases lay in between. Written as DNA, the CDR3 is TGTGCCAGCAGTCCGGGGTACGGCGCCGGGGAGCTGTTTTTT. This translates into CASSPGYGAGELFF. Complete variable domain (other parts from reference TRBV7-2 and TRBJ2-2): GAGVSQSPSNKVTEKGKDVELRCDPISGHTALYWYRQSLGQGLEFLIYFQGNSAPDKSGLPSDRFSAERTGGSVSTLTIQRTQQEDSAVYLCASSPGYGAGELFFGEGSRLTVL.

Many counts were recorded for this clonotype. This chain joins TRBV25-1 and TRBJ2-2; no clear D. V was trimmed by 4 bases and J by 4 bases, leaving 7 bases between them. The CDR3 consists of 13 residues. The germline CDR1 and CDR2 sequences are MGHDK and SYGVNS. The CDR3 DNA reads as TGTGCCAGCAGTGCAGACACCACCGGGGAGCTGTTTTTT. Amino acid sequence: CASSADTTGELFF.

This clonotype was seen repeatedly, ten times or more. This sequence joins TRBV5-4 and TRBJ1-6, with TRBD1 matching 9 bases. Trimming cost V 5 bases and J 5 bases; bases outside gene matches: 8. Germline CDR1 is SGHNT and CDR2 is YYREEE (reference sequence). This CDR3 spans 16 amino acids. The CDR3 bases are TGTGCCAGCAGACAACTGGGACAGGGTAATAATTCACCCCTCCACTTT. Translated: CASRQLGQGNNSPLHF.

This rearrangement joins TRBV20-1 to TRBJ1-4; a weak D match, TRBD1 (6 bases). Trimming shortened V by 8 bases and J by 6 bases, and 13 bases separated the two germline ends. Per germline, CDR1 DFQATT and CDR2 SNEGSKA (reference sequence). The CDR3 runs 12 residues. This chain's CDR3 is CSHTGSDEKLFF. The CDR3 DNA is TGCAGTCATACAGGGAGCGATGAAAAACTGTTTTTT.

Points on this clonotype: This clone may be a read error of a much larger clone one base away. V is TRBV25-1 and J is TRBJ1-2, with a possible D match to TRBD1 (6 bases). In germline, CDR1 is MGHDK, CDR2 SYGVNS. The CDR3 consists of 17 residues. CDR3 sequence reads: CASCDPPPSRTVYGYTF. The CDR3, as DNA: TGTGCCAGCTGTGACCCGCCGCCGAGCCGGACAGTCTATGGCTACACCTTC.